This T cell receptor beta chain was profiled in a study of T-cell memory formation after mild COVID-19 (dated by TCRdb to the early 2020s). About the investigation overall: TCR sequence clusters from the two donors were found to be largely donor specific. T-cell clones expanding and contracting after mild COVID-19 in two donors were tracked by longitudinal TCRalpha and TCRbeta repertoire sequencing. Two young, previously healthy adult volunteers, one female and one male, were included in the cohort. General conclusions and limits of the study: Clones that contracted from day 15 to 85 showed balanced CD4/CD8 phenotypes, whereas a second wave of clones that expanded from day 15 to 37 leaned towards CD4+. SARS-CoV-2 specificity was not confirmed for the second-wave clones peaking on day 37. Some responding clones were detected in pre-infection memory, which suggested that pre-existing cross-reactive memory T cells had joined the SARS-CoV-2 response. The study included only two mild cases, and larger cohorts that include severe cases with pre-infection samples were judged to be necessary. Contracting CD4+ clones appeared mostly in the CM and EM memory subsets, whereas CD8+ clones were enriched in EMRA.

Sequencing was carried out with an Illumina NovaSeq 6000. TCRalpha and TCRbeta cDNA libraries were built by 5'RACE with constant-segment primers, adding sample barcodes and unique molecular identifiers. RNA was extracted from every sample with Trizol reagent. The libraries were amplified in two PCR steps, and the second step added a second sample barcode and Illumina TruSeq adapters. Sequencing of libraries was performed on an Illumina NovaSeq with 2 x 150 bp paired-end reads. Per the authors' processing: Demultiplexing of reads and collapsing into UMI-guided consensus sequences were performed with migec v1.2.7. Using mixcr v2.1.11, UMI consensuses were aligned to TRA and TRB V and J templates and then assembled into clonotypes. Clonotypes were classified as expanded or contracted when called significant by both edgeR and NoisET, with noise models trained on biological replicates. For edgeR calls, a false discovery rate-adjusted p below 0.01 and a log2 fold-change threshold of 1 were applied. As an exploratory analysis of dynamics, PCA with hierarchical clustering was applied to max-normalized trajectories of the 1000 most abundant clonotypes. Separately sequenced CD4+ and CD8+ repertoires were used to assign the CD4 or CD8 phenotype of responding clones. TCRdb cleaned the public reads at Q25 with fastp, built clones with MiXCR and kept in-frame beta chains. Identical CDR3 proteins give one entry, which carries the most common genes and DNA. TCRdb's processing, not the study's, gives the V and J calls here. The table for this sample lists roughly 350,000 distinct CDR3 sequences; roughly 13% of them were counted only once. 20% to 25% of the sample is taken by the ten largest.

For this clonotype: Its antigen specificity is not known. No clone much larger than this one lies a single base away; base qualities are absent.

Ficoll-Paque density gradient centrifugation was the method used to isolate PBMCs. The CDR3 has 14 amino acids, counting the end cysteine and phenylalanine. Of all the DNA, just the CDR3 is kept, 42 bases in frame from base 1. Trimming at the junction amounts to 7 bases on V and 0 bases on J, and the germline ends lie 9 bases apart. CDR1 SEHNR and CDR2 FQNEAQ were looked up in the germline V gene (reference sequence). This chain joins TRBV7-9 to TRBJ2-2; the D gene is perhaps TRBD1, on 5 matching bases. Sequencing input: PBMCs or a T cell subset sorted from them (not recorded which). The origin of this receptor is a man between 18 and 35 years old who had mild COVID-19 (a few samples of this study predate the infection). The sample titles of this study are shuffled in the database, so cell type and time point are left out; the donor was told from shared clones. The DNA sequence is as follows: TGTGCCAGCACCTCGACAGCGAACACCGGGGAGCTGTTTTTT. It is translated as CASTSTANTGELFF.